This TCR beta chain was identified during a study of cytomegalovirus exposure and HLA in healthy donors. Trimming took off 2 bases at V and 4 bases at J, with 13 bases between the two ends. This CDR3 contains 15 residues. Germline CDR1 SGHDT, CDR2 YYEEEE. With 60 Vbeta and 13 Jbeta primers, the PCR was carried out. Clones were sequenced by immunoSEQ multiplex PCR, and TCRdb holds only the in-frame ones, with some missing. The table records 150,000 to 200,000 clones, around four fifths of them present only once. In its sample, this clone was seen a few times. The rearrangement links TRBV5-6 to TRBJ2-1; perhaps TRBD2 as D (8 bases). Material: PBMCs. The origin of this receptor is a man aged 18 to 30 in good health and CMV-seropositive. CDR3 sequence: CASSFGGDSYNEQFF. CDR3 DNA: TGTGCCAGCAGCTTCGGGGGGGACAGTTACAATGAGCAGTTCTTC.